Listed below are T cell receptor beta chains from one sample, sequenced in a study of blood T cell repertoires in COVID-19. Only in-frame clones appear in the TCRdb table, and some are missing; sequencing was by immunoSEQ multiplex PCR. This table holds approximately 150,000 clones, around 87% found once. Sequencing was carried out using peripheral blood. The receptors originated from a woman aged 55-69 years with active or convalescent COVID-19. Each CDR3 is given with its conserved first and last residue. The order of the fields is clone size, V gene, D gene, J gene, CDR3 protein, CDR3 DNA. A D gene is named only where the DNA matches it firmly. Size is stated for part of the rows, as once, few or many counts, or as a class when the clone is expanded.

abundance: many
v_gene: TRBV6-2/TRBV6-3
d_gene: .
j_gene: TRBJ2-7
CDR3aa: CASSFYPGGYEQYF
CDR3nt: TGTGCCAGCAGTTTCTACCCCGGGGGTTACGAGCAGTACTTC

abundance: .
v_gene: TRBV19
d_gene: TRBD1
j_gene: TRBJ2-7
CDR3aa: CASSTRTGYEQYF
CDR3nt: TGTGCCAGTAGTACCCGGACAGGCTACGAGCAGTACTTC

abundance: once
v_gene: TRBV29-1
d_gene: TRBD1
j_gene: TRBJ1-1
CDR3aa: CSVDGTGNTEAFF
CDR3nt: TGCAGCGTTGACGGGACAGGGAACACTGAAGCTTTCTTT

abundance: .
v_gene: TRBV18
d_gene: .
j_gene: TRBJ2-3
CDR3aa: CASSPDAGSRDTQYF
CDR3nt: TGTGCCAGCTCACCAGATGCAGGGTCGAGAGATACGCAGTATTTT

abundance: .
v_gene: TRBV6-4
d_gene: .
j_gene: TRBJ2-7
CDR3aa: CASSDRGYEQYF
CDR3nt: TGTGCCAGCAGTGACAGGGGCTACGAGCAGTACTTC

abundance: .
v_gene: TRBV7-2
d_gene: TRBD1
j_gene: TRBJ1-1
CDR3aa: CASSQTGLNTEAFF
CDR3nt: TGTGCCAGCAGCCAGACAGGGCTGAACACTGAAGCTTTCTTT

abundance: .
v_gene: TRBV6-5
d_gene: .
j_gene: TRBJ1-1
CDR3aa: CASSSGVGYRAFF
CDR3nt: TGTGCCAGCAGTTCAGGGGTGGGGTACCGGGCTTTCTTT

abundance: .
v_gene: TRBV5-4
d_gene: TRBD2
j_gene: TRBJ2-7
CDR3aa: CASSLNQGLAYEQYF
CDR3nt: TGTGCCAGCAGCTTGAATCAAGGACTAGCCTACGAGCAGTACTTC

abundance: once
v_gene: TRBV12-3/TRBV12-4
d_gene: .
j_gene: TRBJ1-2
CDR3aa: CASSRGHSYGYTF
CDR3nt: TGTGCCAGCAGCCGGGGACACTCCTATGGCTACACCTTC

abundance: many
v_gene: TRBV4-3
d_gene: TRBD1
j_gene: TRBJ1-6
CDR3aa: CASRATGNNSPLHF
CDR3nt: TGCGCCAGCAGGGCGACAGGGAATAATTCACCCCTCCACTTT